The T cell receptor beta chain described here comes from a study of shared clonotypes between healthy human individuals. Study information: Per donor, three plates held CD4 naive cells, three held CD4 memory, two held CD8 naive and one held CD8 memory.

Positively selected for CCR7, the CD45RO-negative cells used as naive CD8 cells excluded terminally differentiated effector memory CD45RA+ cells. Trimming removed 0 bases at V and 1 base at J, with 9 bases between. Germline V CDR1 and CDR2: MNHEY, SVGAGI. The CDR3 extends over 15 amino acids. Original data processing: Filtering of immunoSEQ junctional sequences could not match full-length read filtering. This table comes from immunoSEQ multiplex PCR, and its TCRdb copy is limited to in-frame clones, with some not included. That table furnishes V, J and clone size, whereas the DNA furnished D and trimming. The sample lists millions of clones; about 93% were seen once.

Material: naive CD8+ T cells from PBMCs. This sequence originates from a young man in good health. Some clones in this sample may be carry-over from other donors' samples. V gene TRBV6-5 combines with J gene TRBJ1-1; no definite D call. The CDR3 spells CASSYSPWGNTEAFF. The CDR3 DNA reads TGTGCCAGCAGTTACTCGCCTTGGGGGAACACTGAAGCTTTCTTT.